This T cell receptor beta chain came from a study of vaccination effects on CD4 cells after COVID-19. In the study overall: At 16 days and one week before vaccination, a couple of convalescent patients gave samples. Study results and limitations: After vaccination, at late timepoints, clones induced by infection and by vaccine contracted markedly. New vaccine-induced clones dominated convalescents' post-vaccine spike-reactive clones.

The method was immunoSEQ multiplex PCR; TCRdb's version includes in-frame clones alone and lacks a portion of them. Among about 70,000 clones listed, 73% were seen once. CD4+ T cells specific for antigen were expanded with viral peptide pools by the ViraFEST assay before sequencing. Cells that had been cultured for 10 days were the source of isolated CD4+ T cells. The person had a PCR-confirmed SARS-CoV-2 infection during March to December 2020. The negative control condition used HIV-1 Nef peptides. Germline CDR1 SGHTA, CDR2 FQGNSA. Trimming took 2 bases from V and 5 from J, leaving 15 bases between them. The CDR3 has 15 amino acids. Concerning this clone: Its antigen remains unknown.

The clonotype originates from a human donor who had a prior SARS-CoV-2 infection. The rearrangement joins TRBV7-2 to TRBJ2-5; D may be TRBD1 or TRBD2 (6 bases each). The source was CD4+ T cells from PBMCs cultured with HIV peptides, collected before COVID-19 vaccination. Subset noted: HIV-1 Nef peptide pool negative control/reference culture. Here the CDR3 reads CASSLMGGEGETQYF. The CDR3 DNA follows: TGTGCCAGCAGCTTAATGGGGGGCGAGGGGGAGACCCAGTACTTC.